This TCR beta chain was obtained from a study of blood T cell repertoires in COVID-19. Study as a whole: PBMCs, B-cell-depleted T cells, or T cells provided the cDNA or gDNA that made up the material.

The germline CDR1 and CDR2 sequences are SGHTA and FQGNSA. The CDR3 spans 17 residues. The V gene end was trimmed by 7 bases and the J gene end by 6 bases; junction bases not matched to a gene: 14. Assay: immunoSEQ multiplex PCR; the TCRdb copy retains only in-frame clones and omits some. The table shows 150,000 to 200,000 clones, with 86% occurring only once. Sample: peripheral blood. This TCR was recovered from a woman older than 75 in a cohort sampled during active or convalescent COVID-19. The chain couples TRBV7-2 to TRBJ2-1; 11 bases align to TRBD2. CDR3 loop: CASTPRGLAGGINEQFF. The CDR3 bases are TGTGCCAGCACCCCACGGGGGCTAGCGGGAGGAATCAATGAGCAGTTCTTC. Supplemented by reference TRBV7-2 and TRBJ2-1, the full variable domain reads GAGVSQSPSNKVTEKGKDVELRCDPISGHTALYWYRQSLGQGLEFLIYFQGNSAPDKSGLPSDRFSAERTGGSVSTLTIQRTQQEDSAVYLCASTPRGLAGGINEQFFGPGTRLTVL.